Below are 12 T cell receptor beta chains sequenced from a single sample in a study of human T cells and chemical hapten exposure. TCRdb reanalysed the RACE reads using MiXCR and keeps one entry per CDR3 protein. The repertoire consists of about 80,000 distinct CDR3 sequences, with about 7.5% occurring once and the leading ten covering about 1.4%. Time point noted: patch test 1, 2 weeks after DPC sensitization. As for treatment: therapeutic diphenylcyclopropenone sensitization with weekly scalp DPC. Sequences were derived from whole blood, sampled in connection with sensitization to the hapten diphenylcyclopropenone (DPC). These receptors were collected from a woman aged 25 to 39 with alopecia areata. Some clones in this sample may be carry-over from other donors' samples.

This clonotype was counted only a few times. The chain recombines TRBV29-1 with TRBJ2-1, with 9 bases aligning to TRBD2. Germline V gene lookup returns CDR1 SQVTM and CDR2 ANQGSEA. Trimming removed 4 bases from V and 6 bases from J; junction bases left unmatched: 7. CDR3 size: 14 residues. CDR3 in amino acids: CSVGLAGPLNEQFF. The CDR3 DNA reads TGCAGCGTTGGTCTAGCGGGACCTCTCAATGAGCAGTTCTTC.

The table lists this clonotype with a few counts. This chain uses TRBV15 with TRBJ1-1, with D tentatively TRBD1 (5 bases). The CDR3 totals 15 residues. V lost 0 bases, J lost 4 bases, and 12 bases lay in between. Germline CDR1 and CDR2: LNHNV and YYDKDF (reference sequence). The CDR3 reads CATSRDRDPGTEAFF. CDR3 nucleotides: TGTGCCACCAGCAGAGATCGGGACCCTGGCACTGAAGCTTTCTTT.

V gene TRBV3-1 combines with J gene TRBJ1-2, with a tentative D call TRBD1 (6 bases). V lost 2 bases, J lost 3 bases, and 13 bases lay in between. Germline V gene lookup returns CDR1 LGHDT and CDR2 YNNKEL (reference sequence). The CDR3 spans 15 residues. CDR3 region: CASSQNIRGHYGYTF. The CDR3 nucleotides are TGTGCCAGCAGCCAAAACATCAGGGGCCACTATGGCTACACCTTC.

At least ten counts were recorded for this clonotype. The CDR3 sequence: CASSPVAETPNSPLHF. The CDR3 region has the DNA TGTGCCAGCAGCCCAGTCGCGGAAACACCTAATTCACCCCTCCACTTT. The chain has TRBV5-6 and TRBJ1-6; D gene ambiguous. This CDR3 comprises 16 residues. The V end lost 4 bases, the J end lost 6 bases, and 17 bases lay between the germline ends. Germline assignment: CDR1 SGHDT and CDR2 YYEEEE.

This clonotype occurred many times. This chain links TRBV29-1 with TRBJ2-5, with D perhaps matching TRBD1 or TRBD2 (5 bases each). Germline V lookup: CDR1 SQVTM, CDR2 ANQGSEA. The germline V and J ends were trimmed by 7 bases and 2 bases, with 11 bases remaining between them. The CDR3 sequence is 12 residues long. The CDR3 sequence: CSARDGQETQYF. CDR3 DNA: TGCAGCGCTAGGGACGGACAAGAGACCCAGTACTTC.

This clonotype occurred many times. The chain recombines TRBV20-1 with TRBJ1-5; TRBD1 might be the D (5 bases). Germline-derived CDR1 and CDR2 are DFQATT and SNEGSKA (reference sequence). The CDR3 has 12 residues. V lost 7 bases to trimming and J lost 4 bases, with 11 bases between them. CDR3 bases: TGCAGTGGTCAGGGTCCAAATCAGCCCCAGCATTTT. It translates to CSGQGPNQPQHF.

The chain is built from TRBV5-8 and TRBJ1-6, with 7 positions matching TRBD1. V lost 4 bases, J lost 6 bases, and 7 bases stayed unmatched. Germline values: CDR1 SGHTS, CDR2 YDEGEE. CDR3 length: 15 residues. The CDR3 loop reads CASSDGTASNSPLHF. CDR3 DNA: TGTGCCAGCAGCGATGGGACAGCAAGTAATTCACCCCTCCACTTT.

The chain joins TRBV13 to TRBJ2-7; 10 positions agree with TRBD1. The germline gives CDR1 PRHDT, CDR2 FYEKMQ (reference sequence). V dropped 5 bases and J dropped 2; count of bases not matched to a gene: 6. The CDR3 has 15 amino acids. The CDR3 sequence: CASSPGTGATYEQYF. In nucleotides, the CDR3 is TGTGCCAGCAGCCCAGGGACAGGGGCCACCTACGAGCAGTACTTC. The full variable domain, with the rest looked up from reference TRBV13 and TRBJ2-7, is AAGVIQSPRHLIKEKRETATLKCYPIPRHDTVYWYQQGPGQDPQFLISFYEKMQSDKGSIPDRFSAQQFSDYHSELNMSSLELGDSALYFCASSPGTGATYEQYFGPGTRLTVT.

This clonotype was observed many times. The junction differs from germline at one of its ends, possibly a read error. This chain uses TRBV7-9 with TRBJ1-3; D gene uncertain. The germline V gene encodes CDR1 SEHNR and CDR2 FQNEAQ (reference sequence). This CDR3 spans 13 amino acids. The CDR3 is CASSLAQTKQPSF. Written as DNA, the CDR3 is TGTGCCAGCAGCTTAGCCCAAACTAAGCAGCCGTCGTTT. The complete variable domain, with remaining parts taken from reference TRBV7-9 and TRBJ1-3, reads DTGVSQNPRHKITKRGQNVTFRCDPISEHNRLYWYRQTLGQGPEFLTYFQNEAQLEKSRLLSDRFSAERPKGSFSTLEIQRTEQGDSAMYLCASSLAQTKQPSFGEGSWLTVV.

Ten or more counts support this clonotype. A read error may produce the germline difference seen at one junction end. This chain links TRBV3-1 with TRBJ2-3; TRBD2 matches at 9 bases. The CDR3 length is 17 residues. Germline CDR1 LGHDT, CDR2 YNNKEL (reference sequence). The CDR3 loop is CASSLHRTGTSIDTQYF. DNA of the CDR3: TGTGCCAGCAGCCTACACCGTACCGGGACTAGCATAGATACGCAGTATTTT.

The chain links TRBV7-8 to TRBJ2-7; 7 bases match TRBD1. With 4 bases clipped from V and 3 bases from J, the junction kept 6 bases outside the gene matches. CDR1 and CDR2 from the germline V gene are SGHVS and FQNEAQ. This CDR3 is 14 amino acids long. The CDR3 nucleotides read TGTGCCAGCAGCTCGACAGGGCCCGGCTACGAGCAGTACTTC. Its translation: CASSSTGPGYEQYF.

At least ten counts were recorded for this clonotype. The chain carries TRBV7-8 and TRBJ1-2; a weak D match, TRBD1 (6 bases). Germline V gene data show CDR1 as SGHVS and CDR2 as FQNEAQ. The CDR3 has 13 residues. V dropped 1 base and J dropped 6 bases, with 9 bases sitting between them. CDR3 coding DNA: TGTGCCAGCAGCTTAGACAGGGCGGATGGCTACACCTTC. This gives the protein CASSLDRADGYTF.